This T cell receptor (beta chain) was profiled in a study of blood T cells in healthy people across ages. PCR was performed a second time for about 7 to 11 cycles using a sample-barcoded 5' primer and a J-beta primer mix. Via MiXCR, TCRdb re-called the 5' RACE reads, giving one row per CDR3 protein. The sample lists about 720,000 distinct CDR3 sequences; 22% were seen once. Germline trimming cut 4 bases from V and 2 bases from J; bases unmatched to any gene: 11. This CDR3 region has 18 residues. Germline V gives CDR1 MNHEY, CDR2 SVGAGI. The source of this sequence is an older man in good health. The chain is built from TRBV6-5 and TRBJ2-5; TRBD2 aligns across 12 bases. Material: blood. This CDR3 reads CASSSPQILAGGQETQYF. CDR3 nucleotide sequence: TGTGCCAGCAGTTCCCCCCAGATTCTAGCGGGGGGGCAAGAGACCCAGTACTTC.